The rows below give T cell receptor beta chains drawn from one sample of a study of cytotoxic CD8 clonotypes in ibrutinib-treated CLL. The data were produced by immunoSEQ multiplex PCR, yet TCRdb's version contains in-frame clones alone and is incomplete. The table has around 150,000 clones, 75% to 85% seen once; the top ten hold 6.5% to 8%. Sample: PBMCs, taken after 36 months of ibrutinib treatment. Source of these receptors: a human donor with chronic lymphocytic leukemia. CDR3s leave out the opening cysteine and the closing phenylalanine or tryptophan.

j_call v_call cdr3_aa
TRBJ2-7 TRBV6-1 ASSEMWGTYEQY
TRBJ2-2 TRBV5-1 ASRLTGETGELF
TRBJ2-1 TRBV30 AWSVQGFEQF
TRBJ1-1 TRBV18 ASSRRGGDETEAF
TRBJ1-4 TRBV27 ASSFSRGHGNEKLF
TRBJ1-1 TRBV30 AWSSWDRAPEAF
TRBJ1-2 TRBV5-4 ASSHPGQGAGYT
TRBJ2-3 TRBV7-3 ASSLHGTSTDTQY
TRBJ2-2 TRBV2 ASKDRNTGELF
TRBJ2-1 TRBV6-6 ASSTPRGREQF
TRBJ1-1 TRBV2 ASSEQGTGRFGAF
TRBJ1-2 TRBV28 ASSTPQTDYYGYT
TRBJ2-1 TRBV6-1 ASRGGYNEQF
TRBJ2-5 TRBV5-1 ASSTSRDYNLAQY
TRBJ2-1 TRBV5-4 ASSTGRGGYNEQF
TRBJ1-2 TRBV21-1 ARGQPNYGYT
TRBJ2-3 TRBV4-2 ASSRLAEPSTDTQY
TRBJ1-1 TRBV10-2 ASARPTGGTEAF
TRBJ2-5 TRBV27 ASRGFSGEQETQY
TRBJ2-5 TRBV6-1 ASRTGLAGETQY
TRBJ2-5 TRBV6-5 ASSLDRVETQY
TRBJ1-1 TRBV4-1 ASSRLLLTPLAF
TRBJ2-7 TRBV19 ASSIYPGTGGNEQY
TRBJ2-7 TRBV19 ATSEGITGEQY
TRBJ2-1 TRBV5-1 ASSPGMNRRTHNEQF
TRBJ2-1 TRBV27 ASRLAGVYNEQF
TRBJ1-4 TRBV5-1 ASSSGGRPTNEKLF
TRBJ2-2 TRBV18 ASSRQGRNTGELF
TRBJ2-4 TRBV18 ASSPWKGTAKNIQY
TRBJ1-5 TRBV27 ASSWDRQGRQPQH
TRBJ2-7 TRBV20-1 SAFYVYEQY
TRBJ2-2 TRBV30 AGDRSNTGELF
TRBJ1-1 TRBV5-1 ASSSTGTGSTEAF
TRBJ1-5 TRBV28 ASSLGGQGKNSNQPQH
TRBJ2-2 TRBV7-2 ASSRQGTGELF
TRBJ1-2 TRBV30 AETGGRYGYT
TRBJ1-2 TRBV6-5 ASSYGGFAGYT
TRBJ1-5 TRBV9 ASSGGPLRGVNQPQH
TRBJ2-2 TRBV6-6 ASSPGRGSYTGELF
TRBJ1-2 TRBV7-9 ASSSQGSRSIYGYT
TRBJ1-2 TRBV7-2 ASSPKRGGYGYT
TRBJ2-5 TRBV2 ASSGEETQY
TRBJ2-1 TRBV18 ASSPPTSGRGYNEQF
TRBJ1-1 TRBV21-1 ASTTMTGSNTEAF
TRBJ1-4 TRBV7-9 ASSSTRGAGSATNEKLF
TRBJ2-7 TRBV4-1 ASSQGVGAYEQY
TRBJ2-1 TRBV27 ASREHGSYNEQF